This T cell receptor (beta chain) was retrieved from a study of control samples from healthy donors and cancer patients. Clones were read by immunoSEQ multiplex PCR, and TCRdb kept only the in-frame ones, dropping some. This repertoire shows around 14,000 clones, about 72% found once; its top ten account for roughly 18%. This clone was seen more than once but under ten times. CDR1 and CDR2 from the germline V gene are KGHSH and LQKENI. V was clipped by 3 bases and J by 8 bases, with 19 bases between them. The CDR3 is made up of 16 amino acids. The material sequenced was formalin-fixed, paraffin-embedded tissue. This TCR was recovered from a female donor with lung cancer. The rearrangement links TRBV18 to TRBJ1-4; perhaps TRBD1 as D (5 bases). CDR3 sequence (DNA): TGTGCCAGCTCACCTCCAGGGACGCACCTGGGGGAAAAACTGTTTTTT. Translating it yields CASSPPGTHLGEKLFF. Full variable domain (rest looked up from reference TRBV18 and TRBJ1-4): NAGVMQNPRHLVRRRGQEARLRCSPMKGHSHVYWYRQLPEEGLKFMVYLQKENIIDESGMPKERFSAEFPKEGPSILRIQQVVRGDSAAYFCASSPPGTHLGEKLFFGSGTQLSVL.